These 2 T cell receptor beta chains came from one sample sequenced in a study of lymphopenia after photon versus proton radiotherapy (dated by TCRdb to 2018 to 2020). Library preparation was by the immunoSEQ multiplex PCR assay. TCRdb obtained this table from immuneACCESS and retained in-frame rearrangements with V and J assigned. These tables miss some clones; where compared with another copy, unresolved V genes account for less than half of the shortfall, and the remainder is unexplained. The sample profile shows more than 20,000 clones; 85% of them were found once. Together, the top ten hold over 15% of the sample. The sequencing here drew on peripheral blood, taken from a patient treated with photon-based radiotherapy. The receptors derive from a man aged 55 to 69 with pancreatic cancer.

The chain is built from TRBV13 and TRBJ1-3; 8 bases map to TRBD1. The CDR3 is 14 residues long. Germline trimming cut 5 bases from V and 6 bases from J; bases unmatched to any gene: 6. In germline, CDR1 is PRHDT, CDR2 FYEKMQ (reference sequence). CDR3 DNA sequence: TGTGCCAGCAGCCTATACAGGGGGGAAAACACCATATATTTT. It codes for CASSLYRGENTIYF. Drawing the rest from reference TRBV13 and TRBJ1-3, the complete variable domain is AAGVIQSPRHLIKEKRETATLKCYPIPRHDTVYWYQQGPGQDPQFLISFYEKMQSDKGSIPDRFSAQQFSDYHSELNMSSLELGDSALYFCASSLYRGENTIYFGEGSWLTVV.

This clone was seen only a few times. Written as DNA, the CDR3 is TGTGCCAGCAGCACCTCAGGCCAGGTTGATGAAAAACTGTTTTTT. It encodes CASSTSGQVDEKLFF. The V gene is TRBV9, the J gene TRBJ1-4; D is ambiguous. The CDR3 extends over 15 amino acids. The V gene's germline CDR1 is SGDLS and CDR2 YYNGEE. Trimming took 4 bases from V and 6 from J, leaving 16 bases between them.